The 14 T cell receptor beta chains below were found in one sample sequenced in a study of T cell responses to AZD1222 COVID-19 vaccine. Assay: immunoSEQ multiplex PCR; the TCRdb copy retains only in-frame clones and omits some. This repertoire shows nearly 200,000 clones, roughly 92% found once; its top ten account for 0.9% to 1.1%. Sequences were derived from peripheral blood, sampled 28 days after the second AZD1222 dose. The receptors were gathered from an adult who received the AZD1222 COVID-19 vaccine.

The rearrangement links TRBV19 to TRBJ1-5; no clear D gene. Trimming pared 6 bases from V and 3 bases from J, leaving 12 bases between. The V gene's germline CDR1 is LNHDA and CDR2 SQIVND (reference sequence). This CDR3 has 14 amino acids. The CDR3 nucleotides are TGTGCCAGTAGCGGGAACGGAGACAATCAGCCCCAGCATTTT. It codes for CASSGNGDNQPQHF.

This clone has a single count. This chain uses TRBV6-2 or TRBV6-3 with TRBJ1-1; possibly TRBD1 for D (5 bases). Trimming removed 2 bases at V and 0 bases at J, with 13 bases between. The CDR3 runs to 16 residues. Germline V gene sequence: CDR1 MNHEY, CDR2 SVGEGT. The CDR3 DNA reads TGTGCCAGCAGTTACAATCCGGGGGGGGTGAACACTGAAGCTTTCTTT. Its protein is CASSYNPGGVNTEAFF.

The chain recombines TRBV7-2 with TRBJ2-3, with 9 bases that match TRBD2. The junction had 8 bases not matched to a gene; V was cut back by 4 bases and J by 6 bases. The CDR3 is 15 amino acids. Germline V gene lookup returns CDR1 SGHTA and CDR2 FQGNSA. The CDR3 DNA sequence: TGTGCCAGCAGCTCTGGCGGGGGGGCCTCGGATACGCAGTATTTT. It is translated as CASSSGGGASDTQYF.

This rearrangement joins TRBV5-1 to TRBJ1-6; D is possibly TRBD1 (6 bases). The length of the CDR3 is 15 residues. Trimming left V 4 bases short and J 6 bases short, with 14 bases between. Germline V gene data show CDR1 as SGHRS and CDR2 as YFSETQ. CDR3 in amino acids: CASSVAGGSNSPLHF. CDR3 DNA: TGCGCCAGCAGCGTTGCTGGGGGCAGTAATTCACCCCTCCACTTT.

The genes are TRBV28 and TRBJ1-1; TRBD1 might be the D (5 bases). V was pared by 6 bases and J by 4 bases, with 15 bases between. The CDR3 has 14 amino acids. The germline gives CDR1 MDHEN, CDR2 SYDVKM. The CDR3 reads CASSRGTTTTEAFF. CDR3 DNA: TGTGCCAGCAGCCGGGGGACTACGACCACTGAAGCTTTCTTT.

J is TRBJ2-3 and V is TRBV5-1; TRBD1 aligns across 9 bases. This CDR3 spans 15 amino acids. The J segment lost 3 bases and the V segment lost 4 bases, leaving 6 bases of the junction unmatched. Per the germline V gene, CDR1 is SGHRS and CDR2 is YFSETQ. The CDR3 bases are TGCGCCAGCAGCCGGGGACAGGGTGTGACAGATACGCAGTATTTT. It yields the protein CASSRGQGVTDTQYF.

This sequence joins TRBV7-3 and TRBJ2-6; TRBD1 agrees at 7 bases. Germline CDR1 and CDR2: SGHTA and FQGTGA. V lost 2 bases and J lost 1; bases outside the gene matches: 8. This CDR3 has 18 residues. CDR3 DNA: TGTGCCAGCAGCTTATTAGGGACAGTACTATCTGGGGCCAACGTCCTGACTTTC. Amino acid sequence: CASSLLGTVLSGANVLTF.

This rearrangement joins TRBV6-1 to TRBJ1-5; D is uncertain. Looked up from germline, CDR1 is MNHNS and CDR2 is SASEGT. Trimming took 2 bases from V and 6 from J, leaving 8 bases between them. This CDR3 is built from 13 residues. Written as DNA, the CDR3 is TGTGCCAGCAGTGAAAGTGGCGCTCAGCCCCAGCATTTT. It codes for CASSESGAQPQHF.

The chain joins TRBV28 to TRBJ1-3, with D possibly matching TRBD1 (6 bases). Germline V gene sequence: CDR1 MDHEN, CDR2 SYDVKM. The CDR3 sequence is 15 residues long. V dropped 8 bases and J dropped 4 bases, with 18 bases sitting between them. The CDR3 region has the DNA TGTGCCAGCGCCGCACAGGGTTTGAGAGGAAACACCATATATTTT. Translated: CASAAQGLRGNTIYF. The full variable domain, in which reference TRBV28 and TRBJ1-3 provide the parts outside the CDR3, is DVKVTQSSRYLVKRTGEKVFLECVQDMDHENMFWYRQDPGLGLRLIYFSYDVKMKEKGDIPEGYSVSREKKERFSLILESASTNQTSMYLCASAAQGLRGNTIYFGEGSWLTVV.

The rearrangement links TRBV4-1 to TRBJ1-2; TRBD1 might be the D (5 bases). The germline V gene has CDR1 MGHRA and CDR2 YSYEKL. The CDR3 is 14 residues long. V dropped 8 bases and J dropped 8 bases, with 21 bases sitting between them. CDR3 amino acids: CASSPTWGEGGYTF. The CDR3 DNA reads TGCGCCAGCTCGCCGACGTGGGGGGAAGGGGGCTACACCTTC.

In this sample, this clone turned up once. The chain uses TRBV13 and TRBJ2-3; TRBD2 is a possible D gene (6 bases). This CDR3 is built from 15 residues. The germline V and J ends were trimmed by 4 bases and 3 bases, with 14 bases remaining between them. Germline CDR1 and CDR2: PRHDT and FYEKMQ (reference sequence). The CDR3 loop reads CASSSGAGPTDTQYF. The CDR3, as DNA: TGTGCCAGCAGCTCTGGGGCGGGGCCAACAGATACGCAGTATTTT.

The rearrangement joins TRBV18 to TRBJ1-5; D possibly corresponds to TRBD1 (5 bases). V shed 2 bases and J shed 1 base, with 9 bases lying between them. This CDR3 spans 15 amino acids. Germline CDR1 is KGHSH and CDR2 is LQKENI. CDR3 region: CASSPSGASNQPQHF. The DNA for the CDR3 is TGTGCCAGCTCACCATCCGGGGCCAGCAATCAGCCCCAGCATTTT.

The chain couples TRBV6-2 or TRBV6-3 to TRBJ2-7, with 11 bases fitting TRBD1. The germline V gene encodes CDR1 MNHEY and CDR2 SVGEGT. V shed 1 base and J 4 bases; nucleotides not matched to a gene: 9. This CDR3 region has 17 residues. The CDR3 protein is CASSYWNPGQGVYEQYF. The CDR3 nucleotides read TGTGCCAGCAGTTACTGGAACCCGGGACAGGGGGTGTACGAGCAGTACTTC.

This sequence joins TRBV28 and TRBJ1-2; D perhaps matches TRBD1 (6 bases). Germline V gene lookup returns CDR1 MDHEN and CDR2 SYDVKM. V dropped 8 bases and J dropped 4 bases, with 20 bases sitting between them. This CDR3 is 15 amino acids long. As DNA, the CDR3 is TGTGCCAGCCTTTACTACAGGGCGGACGGCTATGGCTACACCTTC. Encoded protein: CASLYYRADGYGYTF.